This T cell receptor beta chain was sequenced during a study of blood T cell repertoires in COVID-19. Study-wide context: COVID-19 samples from acute and convalescent phases originated in the United States, Italy and Spain.

In the authors' workflow: Amplification of reference gene primers was used by the study to estimate nucleated cell counts. Only in-frame clones appear in the TCRdb table, and some are missing; sequencing was by immunoSEQ multiplex PCR. V and J calls and clone size come straight from that table; D and trimming were deduced from the DNA. The table includes hundreds of thousands of clones, approximately 86% detected once. The CDR3 has 15 amino acids. Germline V CDR1 and CDR2: ENHRY, SYGVKD. V gave up 3 bases and J gave up 1 base; unmatched junction bases: 3. For this clone: Other DNA sequences in the same sample also yield this CDR3.

The chain has TRBV10-3 and TRBJ1-1; 9 nucleotides agree with TRBD1. The receptor's source is a woman in her 40s with acute COVID-19. The sample was PBMCs or T cells enriched from blood (not recorded which). CDR3 loop: CAISEPGQGNTEAFF. In nucleotides, the CDR3 is TGTGCCATCAGTGAACCGGGACAGGGGAACACTGAAGCTTTCTTT.